This T cell receptor beta chain was documented in a study of Tregs in tolerant kidney transplant recipients. General study findings and limits: No direct test of biological reproducibility was done here. Tregs expanded with activated donor B cells seemed most donor-specific.

Per the germline V gene, CDR1 is SGHVS and CDR2 is FQNEAQ. The CDR3 length is 13 residues. V was pared by 1 base and J by 5 bases, with 8 bases between. Worth noting for this clone: As yet, its antigen is unknown. The CDR3 extends 3 residues past the end of the read, so its final part is completed from the germline J gene.

The method was immunoSEQ multiplex PCR; TCRdb's version includes in-frame clones alone and lacks a portion of them. The sample holds approximately 50,000 clones. The chain joins TRBV7-8 to TRBJ1-2, with D tentatively TRBD1 (5 bases). The receptor comes from a human donor who received a combined kidney and bone marrow transplant. This specimen was CD4+ T cells from blood, taken before the transplant. The CDR3 protein is CASSLGGSYGYTF. CDR3 bases read: TGTGCCAGCAGCTTAGGGGGCAGTTATGGC.